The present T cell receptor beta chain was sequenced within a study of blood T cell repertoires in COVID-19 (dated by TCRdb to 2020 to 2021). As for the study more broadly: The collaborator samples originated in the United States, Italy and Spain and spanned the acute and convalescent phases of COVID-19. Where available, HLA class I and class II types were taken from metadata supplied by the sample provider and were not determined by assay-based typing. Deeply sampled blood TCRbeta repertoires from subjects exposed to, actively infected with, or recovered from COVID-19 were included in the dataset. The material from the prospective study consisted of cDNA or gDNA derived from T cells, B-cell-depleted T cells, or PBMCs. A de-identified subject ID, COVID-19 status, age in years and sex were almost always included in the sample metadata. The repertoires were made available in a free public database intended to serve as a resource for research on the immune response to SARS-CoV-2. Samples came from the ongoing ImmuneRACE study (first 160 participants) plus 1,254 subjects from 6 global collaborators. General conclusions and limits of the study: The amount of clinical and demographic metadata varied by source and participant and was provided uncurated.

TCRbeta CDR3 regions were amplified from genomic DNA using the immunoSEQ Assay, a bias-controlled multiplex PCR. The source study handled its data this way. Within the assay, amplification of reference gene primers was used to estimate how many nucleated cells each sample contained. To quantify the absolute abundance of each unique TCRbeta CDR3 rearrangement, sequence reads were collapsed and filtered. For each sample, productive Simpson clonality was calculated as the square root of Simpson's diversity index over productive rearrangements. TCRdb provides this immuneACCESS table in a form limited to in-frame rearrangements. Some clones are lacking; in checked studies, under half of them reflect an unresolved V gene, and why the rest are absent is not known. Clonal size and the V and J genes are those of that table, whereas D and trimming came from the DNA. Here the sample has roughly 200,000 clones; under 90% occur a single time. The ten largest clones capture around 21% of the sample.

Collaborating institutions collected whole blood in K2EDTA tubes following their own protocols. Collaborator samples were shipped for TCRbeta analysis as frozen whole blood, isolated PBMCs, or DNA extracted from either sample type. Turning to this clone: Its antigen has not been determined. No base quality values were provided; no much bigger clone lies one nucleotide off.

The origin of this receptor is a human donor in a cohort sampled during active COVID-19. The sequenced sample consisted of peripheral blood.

The CDR3 region reads CASSQSGNSYEQYF. The nucleotides are TGTGCCAGCAGCCAAAGCGGGAATTCCTACGAGCAGTACTTC. The sequence is built from TRBV7-2 and TRBJ2-7, with 7 bases matching TRBD2. V is trimmed back by 5 bases and J by 1 base, and the junction contains 5 bases that no gene match accounts for. Per the germline V gene, SGHTA is the CDR1 and FQGNSA is the CDR2. Spanning cysteine to phenylalanine, the CDR3 consists of 14 amino acids. The only DNA kept is the CDR3, 42 bases in frame from the first base.